The 10 T cell receptor beta chains reported below all come from one sample, sequenced in a study of identifying expanded T cells in peripheral blood (dated 2019 in TCRdb). Receptors were amplified or captured by the immunoSEQ multiplex PCR assay. TCRdb limited this immuneACCESS table to in-frame rearrangements with V and J called. A share of clones is missing; checked studies link under half to unresolved V genes, and the rest is unexplained. In all, the sample holds 100,000 or so clones, and approximately 88% of those were seen once. The top ten constitute more than 5.5% of the sample. Sequencing used blood. These receptors all come from a person between 18 and 75 years old in good health.

The V call is TRBV4-1, the J call TRBJ2-5; D call uncertain. Trimming left V 2 bases short and J 5 bases short, with 9 bases between. Germline V CDR1 and CDR2: MGHRA, YSYEKL. This CDR3 spans 13 amino acids. CDR3 sequence: CASSQLLMETQYF. The CDR3 DNA reads as TGCGCCAGCAGCCAACTCCTTATGGAGACCCAGTACTTC.

The chain uses TRBV7-2 and TRBJ1-1; D is perhaps TRBD1 (5 bases). CDR1 is SGHTA and CDR2 is FQGNSA in the germline V gene. This CDR3 comprises 16 residues. Trimming removed 5 bases from V and 0 bases from J, with 16 bases in between. The CDR3 here is CASSLQAGRVNTEAFF. For the CDR3, the DNA is TGTGCCAGCAGCCTACAGGCAGGGCGGGTGAACACTGAAGCTTTCTTT.

The J gene is TRBJ1-2, the V gene TRBV18; maybe TRBD1 (5 bases). Germline lookup yields CDR1 KGHSH and CDR2 LQKENI. The V and J ends lost 6 bases and 5 bases respectively, with 13 bases between them. The CDR3 has 13 residues. CDR3 DNA sequence: TGTGCCAGCTCCCATCCGGGGGGGTATGGCTACACCTTC. This gives the protein CASSHPGGYGYTF.

The V call is TRBV4-1, the J call TRBJ1-1; perhaps TRBD1 as D (6 bases). The V gene's germline CDR1 is MGHRA and CDR2 YSYEKL. The CDR3 contains 16 residues. The V end was cut by 1 base, the J end by 2 bases, with 14 bases between. The CDR3 coding sequence is TGCGCCAGCAGCCAAGTCGGTTCGGGGGGCAACACTGAAGCTTTCTTT. Amino acid sequence: CASSQVGSGGNTEAFF.

There are a few counts of this clone. V gene TRBV25-1 combines with J gene TRBJ1-2; D is unresolved. The V gene lost 2 bases and the J gene lost 6 bases, with 10 bases spanning the gap. This CDR3 is built from 13 residues. CDR1 is MGHDK and CDR2 is SYGVNS in the germline V gene. CDR3 protein: CASSEGGRDGYTF. DNA for the CDR3: TGTGCCAGCAGTGAAGGAGGGAGGGATGGCTACACCTTC.

This clone was counted a single time. The chain uses TRBV30 and TRBJ2-5, with D tentatively TRBD1 (5 bases). V dropped 2 bases and J dropped 4 bases, with 8 bases sitting between them. The CDR3 covers 12 residues. The germline V gene has CDR1 GTSNPN and CDR2 SVGIG (reference sequence). DNA of the CDR3: TGTGCCTGGAGTAGGGGTCGAGAGACCCAGTACTTC. Protein product: CAWSRGRETQYF.

V gene TRBV11-2 combines with J gene TRBJ1-4; D possibly corresponds to TRBD1 (5 bases). Germline values: CDR1 SGHAT, CDR2 FQNNGV. This CDR3 is built from 15 residues. V lost 5 bases and J lost 3, with 13 bases in between. CDR3 amino acids: CASSQGDLANEKLFF. CDR3 sequence (DNA): TGTGCCAGCAGCCAAGGGGACTTGGCTAATGAAAAACTGTTTTTT.

This clone is medium-sized in the sample. V usage is TRBV7-2 and J usage is TRBJ1-3; possible D gene TRBD1, 6 bases. This CDR3 contains 17 residues. Germline CDR1 and CDR2: SGHTA and FQGNSA. The germline V and J ends were trimmed by 1 base and 0 bases, with 13 bases remaining between them. The CDR3: CASSLGGGLNSGNTIYF. CDR3 bases: TGTGCCAGCAGCTTAGGAGGGGGTCTAAACTCTGGAAACACCATATATTTT.

The gene calls are TRBV11-3 and TRBJ2-7, with D maybe TRBD2 (5 bases). Germline V CDR1 and CDR2: SGHNT, YENEEA. V was shortened by 5 bases and J by 2 bases, with 10 bases between the two germline ends. The CDR3 loop spans 13 amino acids. The CDR3: CASSPGGTYEQYF. The CDR3 DNA sequence: TGTGCCAGCAGCCCAGGAGGTACCTACGAGCAGTACTTC.

This sequence joins TRBV11-2 and TRBJ1-4, with D possibly matching TRBD1 (5 bases). Trimming stripped 5 bases from V and 4 bases from J, with 17 bases between. From germline, CDR1 is SGHAT and CDR2 FQNNGV. This CDR3 comprises 16 residues. The CDR3 DNA reads as TGTGCCAGCAGCCAACTAGCTGGCAGGGATAATGAAAAACTGTTTTTT. Translated, it gives CASSQLAGRDNEKLFF.